Given below is one T cell receptor (beta chain) in context. This sample is part of a study of cytomegalovirus exposure and HLA in healthy donors. Healthy bone marrow donors made up the donor group. The PCR contained 60 Vbeta and 13 Jbeta primers. The protocol was immunoSEQ multiplex PCR, while the TCRdb copy is restricted to in-frame clones and leaves out a portion. The sample lists 150,000 or so clones; around four fifths were seen once. Source material: PBMCs. The clonotype was recovered from a man aged 18-30 years in good health and CMV-seronegative.

CDR3 loop: CASSFEAVGLSEAFF. For the CDR3, the DNA is TGTGCCAGCAGCTTTGAAGCGGTTGGGCTCTCTGAAGCTTTCTTT. V and J are TRBV7-9 and TRBJ1-1, with D uncertain. Germline V lookup: CDR1 SEHNR, CDR2 FQNEAQ (reference sequence). This CDR3 is built from 15 residues. Trimming removed 3 bases from V and 6 bases from J, with 17 bases in between.